This T cell receptor beta chain was sequenced for a study of beta chain features in type 1 diabetes. CDR1 is SGHAT, CDR2 FQNNGV, per germline. The V end lost 6 bases, the J end lost 3 bases, and 16 bases lay between the germline ends. The CDR3 totals 15 residues. The investigators reverse transcribed all of the isolated RNA, so they sequenced expressed TCRB transcripts. The table came from immunoSEQ multiplex PCR; TCRdb's copy has only in-frame clones and leaves some out. The table includes hundreds of thousands of clones, around 12% detected once. The sequence came from a man between 18 and 35 years old in good health. Input material: naive CD4+ T cells from blood. The chain couples TRBV11-2 to TRBJ2-3; possible D gene TRBD1, 6 bases. The CDR3 here is CASRRDRQGTDTQYF. CDR3 nucleotides: TGTGCCAGCAGACGAGACAGGCAGGGTACAGATACGCAGTATTTT. Full variable domain (remainder filled in from reference TRBV11-2 and TRBJ2-3): EAGVAQSPRYKIIEKRQSVAFWCNPISGHATLYWYQQILGQGPKLLIQFQNNGVVDDSQLPKDRFSAERLKGVDSTLKIQPAKLEDSAVYLCASRRDRQGTDTQYFGPGTRLTVL.